The sequence of this TCR beta chain was determined in a study of blood T cell repertoires in COVID-19. Some clones are missing from TCRdb's copy, which holds only in-frame ones; the method was immunoSEQ multiplex PCR. Of 85,000 to 130,000 clones in the sample, roughly nine tenths were seen once. This CDR3 has 17 amino acids. V lost 6 bases and J 4 bases, leaving 25 bases between the germline ends. Germline lookup yields CDR1 MDHEN and CDR2 SYDVKM. This clone was recorded only once. Specimen: peripheral blood. The chain combines TRBV28 with TRBJ2-7; D may be TRBD2 (5 bases). This TCR derives from a human donor in a cohort sampled during active COVID-19. The chain's CDR3 is CASRVSYRVEGWYEQYF. In DNA, the CDR3 is TGTGCCAGCAGAGTATCTTACCGGGTAGAGGGATGGTACGAGCAGTACTTC.